The source of this TCR beta chain is a study of shared clonotypes between healthy human individuals. Whole-study context: Plates per donor: three CD4 naive, three CD4 memory, two CD8 naive, one CD8 memory. Overall study results and limits: Sorted-subset sequencing, rarefaction showed, was incomplete despite large depth.

The naive CD8 population came from CD45RO-negative cells selected for CCR7, without terminally differentiated effector memory CD45RA+ cells. Worth noting for this clone: What it binds is unknown.

V was trimmed by 3 bases and J by 5 bases, leaving 17 bases between them. Per the germline V gene, CDR1 is SNHLY and CDR2 is FYNNEI. The CDR3 is made up of 15 amino acids. Only in-frame clones appear in the TCRdb table, and some are missing; sequencing was by immunoSEQ multiplex PCR. The table has hundreds of thousands of clones, roughly 96% seen once; the top ten hold 0.11%. Sequenced material: naive CD8+ T cells sorted from blood. The source of this sequence is a woman aged 25 to 39 in good health. The V call is TRBV2, the J call TRBJ2-7; tentative D call: TRBD1 (6 bases). The CDR3 bases are TGTGCCAGCAGTGACTCGCGGCAGGGGATGAACGAGCAGTACTTC. Encoded protein: CASSDSRQGMNEQYF.